The TCR beta chain described here comes from a study of blood T cell repertoires in COVID-19. At the level of the study: Sources were T cells, B-cell-depleted T cells, or PBMCs; the material itself was cDNA or gDNA.

Ages ranged from about 18 to 89 years, with residence in under 25 US areas. Two consecutive negative NP/OP PCR tests, clearance, or resolved symptoms defined Cohort 3 recovery. Original data processing: Reference gene primer amplification gave estimated nucleated cell counts. Libraries were prepared by immunoSEQ multiplex PCR; TCRdb keeps only in-frame clonotypes and omits some of them. The D gene and trimming were derived from the DNA, and the V and J assignments and clone size from that table. The sample holds a few hundred thousand clones, 80% to 90% seen once. This TCR derives from a man between 18 and 29 years old who had recovered from COVID-19. Sequenced material: PBMCs or T cells enriched from blood (not recorded which).

The CDR3, as DNA: TGTGCCAGCAGCTTGGCGCCGGGGGGCGCCTACACCTTC. It yields the protein CASSLAPGGAYTF. The chain uses TRBV5-5 and TRBJ1-2, with a tentative D call TRBD1 (6 bases). Germline CDR1 is SGHKS and CDR2 is YYEKEE (reference sequence). The CDR3 extends over 13 amino acids. Trimming took 0 bases from V and 10 from J, leaving 13 bases between them.